Listed below are T cell receptor beta chains from one sample, sequenced in a study of PD-1 blockade in classical Hodgkin lymphoma. Sequenced by immunoSEQ multiplex PCR; TCRdb stores in-frame clones only, minus some. Of tens of thousands of clones in the sample, more than 75% are singletons; the top ten hold 7.5% to 10%. The sample was peripheral blood mononuclear cells (PBMCs), taken at baseline. Receptors originate from a human donor with classical Hodgkin lymphoma. The CDR3 runs from the conserved cysteine through the conserved F or W. Each record gives: V gene, CDR3 length, J gene, D gene, clone size, CDR3 protein, CDR3 DNA. A D gene is named only where the DNA matches it firmly. Size tells how often a clone was seen (once, few, many) or the class of an expanded clone, and some rows leave it out.

V gene: TRBV11-2
CDR3 length: 17
J gene: TRBJ2-1
D gene: -
clone size: once
CDR3 protein: CASSFSGGDSPYNEQFF
CDR3 DNA: TGTGCCAGCAGCTTTAGTGGGGGGGACAGTCCGTACAATGAGCAGTTCTTC

V gene: TRBV7-8
CDR3 length: 15
J gene: TRBJ2-6
D gene: -
clone size: -
CDR3 protein: CASSSSGSGANVLTF
CDR3 DNA: TGTGCCAGCAGTTCCTCAGGGTCTGGGGCCAACGTCCTGACTTTC

V gene: TRBV10-3
CDR3 length: 15
J gene: TRBJ1-6
D gene: -
clone size: -
CDR3 protein: CAIPGGADSNSPLHF
CDR3 DNA: TGTGCCATCCCGGGGGGGGCTGACAGTAATTCACCCCTCCACTTT

V gene: TRBV29-1
CDR3 length: 16
J gene: TRBJ2-1
D gene: TRBD2
clone size: -
CDR3 protein: CSVAGLAGGPNNEQFF
CDR3 DNA: TGCAGCGTTGCGGGACTAGCGGGAGGGCCGAACAATGAGCAGTTCTTC

V gene: TRBV28
CDR3 length: 12
J gene: TRBJ2-5
D gene: -
clone size: -
CDR3 protein: CASSLLRETQYF
CDR3 DNA: TGTGCCAGCAGTTTATTACGCGAGACCCAGTACTTC

V gene: TRBV29-1
CDR3 length: 16
J gene: TRBJ2-6
D gene: -
clone size: -
CDR3 protein: CSVEGTPLSGANVLTF
CDR3 DNA: TGCAGCGTTGAAGGGACACCCCTCTCTGGGGCCAACGTCCTGACTTTC

V gene: TRBV5-6
CDR3 length: 14
J gene: TRBJ1-2
D gene: TRBD1
clone size: -
CDR3 protein: CASSRTGGVYGYTF
CDR3 DNA: TGTGCCAGCAGCAGGACAGGGGGCGTCTATGGCTACACCTTC

V gene: TRBV10-3
CDR3 length: 15
J gene: TRBJ2-1
D gene: TRBD1
clone size: once
CDR3 protein: CAIRDSGTDYNEQFF
CDR3 DNA: TGTGCCATCAGGGATTCCGGGACAGACTACAATGAGCAGTTCTTC

V gene: TRBV7-9
CDR3 length: 14
J gene: TRBJ2-2
D gene: -
clone size: -
CDR3 protein: CASSSLGGTGELFF
CDR3 DNA: TGTGCCAGCAGCTCACTCGGGGGCACCGGGGAGCTGTTTTTT

V gene: TRBV27
CDR3 length: 15
J gene: TRBJ1-6
D gene: -
clone size: -
CDR3 protein: CASSLFGPYNSPLHF
CDR3 DNA: TGTGCCAGCAGTTTATTTGGTCCTTATAATTCACCCCTCCACTTT

V gene: TRBV4-2
CDR3 length: 18
J gene: TRBJ2-1
D gene: TRBD2
clone size: -
CDR3 protein: CASSQGGSGGIRGNVQFF
CDR3 DNA: TGTGCCAGCAGCCAAGGTGGTAGCGGGGGGATACGTGGGAATGTGCAGTTCTTC

V gene: TRBV10-3
CDR3 length: 15
J gene: TRBJ2-7
D gene: TRBD2
clone size: -
CDR3 protein: CAISEWGGRDYEQYF
CDR3 DNA: TGTGCCATCAGTGAGTGGGGCGGGAGGGACTACGAGCAGTACTTC

V gene: TRBV7-7
CDR3 length: 15
J gene: TRBJ2-1
D gene: -
clone size: -
CDR3 protein: CASSLHGLLYNEQFF
CDR3 DNA: TGTGCTAGCAGCTTACACGGGCTTCTTTACAATGAGCAGTTCTTC

V gene: TRBV28
CDR3 length: 16
J gene: TRBJ2-5
D gene: TRBD1
clone size: -
CDR3 protein: CASSPQPRDREETQYF
CDR3 DNA: TGTGCCAGCAGTCCACAACCCCGGGACAGGGAAGAGACCCAGTACTTC

V gene: TRBV5-4
CDR3 length: 15
J gene: TRBJ2-6
D gene: -
clone size: -
CDR3 protein: CASSDRISGANVLTF
CDR3 DNA: TGTGCCAGCAGCGATAGAATTTCTGGGGCCAACGTCCTGACTTTC

V gene: TRBV2
CDR3 length: 18
J gene: TRBJ2-3
D gene: -
clone size: -
CDR3 protein: CASRGDSGWAPFTDTQYF
CDR3 DNA: TGTGCCAGCAGGGGGGACTCCGGATGGGCCCCTTTCACAGATACGCAGTATTTT

V gene: TRBV15
CDR3 length: 12
J gene: TRBJ2-5
D gene: -
clone size: -
CDR3 protein: CATRAGFETQYF
CDR3 DNA: TGTGCCACGAGAGCGGGCTTCGAGACCCAGTACTTC

V gene: TRBV18
CDR3 length: 12
J gene: TRBJ2-7
D gene: TRBD1
clone size: -
CDR3 protein: CASSLGQGEQYF
CDR3 DNA: TGTGCCAGCTCACTAGGACAGGGCGAGCAGTACTTC

V gene: TRBV28
CDR3 length: 14
J gene: TRBJ2-7
D gene: TRBD1
clone size: -
CDR3 protein: CASSRPGQGAGQYF
CDR3 DNA: TGTGCCAGCAGCCGCCCGGGACAGGGGGCAGGGCAGTACTTC

V gene: TRBV5-5
CDR3 length: 14
J gene: TRBJ2-5
D gene: -
clone size: -
CDR3 protein: CASSLWGTGETQYF
CDR3 DNA: TGTGCCAGCAGCTTATGGGGCACGGGGGAGACCCAGTACTTC

V gene: TRBV7-9
CDR3 length: 15
J gene: TRBJ2-1
D gene: -
clone size: -
CDR3 protein: CASSLVAGSWDEQFF
CDR3 DNA: TGTGCCAGCAGCTTAGTGGCAGGCAGCTGGGATGAGCAGTTCTTC

V gene: TRBV11-2
CDR3 length: 14
J gene: TRBJ2-7
D gene: -
clone size: -
CDR3 protein: CASSLMDSPTEQYF
CDR3 DNA: TGTGCCAGCAGCCTAATGGACAGCCCCACCGAGCAGTACTTC

V gene: TRBV27
CDR3 length: 15
J gene: TRBJ2-7
D gene: TRBD1
clone size: -
CDR3 protein: CASSFVPGGSYEQYF
CDR3 DNA: TGTGCCAGCAGTTTTGTGCCAGGGGGCTCCTACGAGCAGTACTTC

V gene: TRBV2
CDR3 length: 12
J gene: TRBJ2-1
D gene: TRBD1
clone size: -
CDR3 protein: CASSQDRAEQFF
CDR3 DNA: TGTGCCAGCAGTCAAGACAGGGCTGAGCAGTTCTTC

V gene: TRBV6-5
CDR3 length: 15
J gene: TRBJ2-2
D gene: -
clone size: -
CDR3 protein: CASSTAKDYTGELFF
CDR3 DNA: TGTGCCAGCAGTACGGCCAAGGACTACACCGGGGAGCTGTTTTTT

V gene: TRBV6-1
CDR3 length: 14
J gene: TRBJ1-1
D gene: -
clone size: -
CDR3 protein: CASSEAGLNTEAFF
CDR3 DNA: TGTGCCAGCAGTGAAGCAGGGTTGAACACTGAAGCTTTCTTT

V gene: TRBV7-2
CDR3 length: 15
J gene: TRBJ2-5
D gene: -
clone size: -
CDR3 protein: CASSLGGIRQETQYF
CDR3 DNA: TGTGCCAGCAGCTTAGGAGGGATAAGACAAGAGACCCAGTACTTC

V gene: TRBV6-1
CDR3 length: 14
J gene: TRBJ2-5
D gene: -
clone size: -
CDR3 protein: CASSEARQGKTQYF
CDR3 DNA: TGTGCCAGCAGTGAAGCGCGGCAGGGGAAGACCCAGTACTTC

V gene: TRBV7-9
CDR3 length: 12
J gene: TRBJ2-1
D gene: TRBD2
clone size: -
CDR3 protein: CASSVLAIEQFF
CDR3 DNA: TGTGCCAGCAGCGTACTAGCGATCGAGCAGTTCTTC

V gene: TRBV6-5
CDR3 length: 14
J gene: TRBJ2-7
D gene: TRBD2
clone size: -
CDR3 protein: CASSYSSGSYEQYF
CDR3 DNA: TGTGCCAGCAGTTACTCCAGCGGGAGCTACGAGCAGTACTTC

V gene: TRBV5-4
CDR3 length: 15
J gene: TRBJ1-3
D gene: -
clone size: -
CDR3 protein: CASSLTGTPGNTIYF
CDR3 DNA: TGTGCCAGCAGCCTTACCGGGACGCCTGGAAACACCATATATTTT

V gene: TRBV20-1
CDR3 length: 10
J gene: TRBJ1-2
D gene: -
clone size: -
CDR3 protein: CSAKSYGYTF
CDR3 DNA: TGCAGTGCGAAGAGCTATGGCTACACCTTC